This TCR beta chain is drawn from a study of blood T cell repertoires in COVID-19. Study in general: PBMCs, B-cell-depleted T cells, or T cells provided the cDNA or gDNA that made up the material.

Trimming shortened V by 1 base and J by 4 bases, and 20 bases separated the two germline ends. In germline, CDR1 is LGHDT, CDR2 YNNKEL (reference sequence). This CDR3 region has 18 residues. Original processing notes: How many nucleated cells were present was estimated from reference gene primer amplification. TCRdb's table, derived via immunoSEQ multiplex PCR, lists solely in-frame clones and lacks some. V, J and clone size are those of that table, while D and trimming were read from the DNA. This sample has 130,000 to 150,000 clones, with 85% to 90% found just once. The Seattle patients joined while their infection was active and were tracked longitudinally afterward.

Sequencing was done on a sample of peripheral blood. The J gene is TRBJ1-3, the V gene TRBV3-1 (or the pseudogene TRBV3-2), with D unresolved. The sequence was obtained from a man younger than 35 with COVID-19, enrolled during active disease. The CDR3 bases are TGTGCCAGCAGCCAAGTCGAGGAGCGACTTCTCTGGGGAAACACCATATATTTT. Translating it yields CASSQVEERLLWGNTIYF.